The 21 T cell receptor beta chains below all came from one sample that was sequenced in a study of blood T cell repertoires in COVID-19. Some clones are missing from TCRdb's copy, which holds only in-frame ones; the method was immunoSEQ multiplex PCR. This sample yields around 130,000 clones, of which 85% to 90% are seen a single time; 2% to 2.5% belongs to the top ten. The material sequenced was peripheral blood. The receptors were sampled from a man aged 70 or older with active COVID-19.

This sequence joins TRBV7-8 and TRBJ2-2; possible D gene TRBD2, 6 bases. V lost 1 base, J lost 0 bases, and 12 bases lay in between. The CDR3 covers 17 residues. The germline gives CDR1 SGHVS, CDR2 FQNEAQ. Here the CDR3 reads CASSLDGPSANTGELFF. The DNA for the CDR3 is TGTGCCAGCAGCTTAGACGGTCCTAGCGCGAACACCGGGGAGCTGTTTTTT.

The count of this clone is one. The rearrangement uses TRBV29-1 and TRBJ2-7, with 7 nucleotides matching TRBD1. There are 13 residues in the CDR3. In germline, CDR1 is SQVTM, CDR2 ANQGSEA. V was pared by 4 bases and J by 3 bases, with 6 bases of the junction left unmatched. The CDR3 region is CSVVPAGGYEQYF. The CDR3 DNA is TGCAGCGTTGTCCCCGCAGGGGGCTACGAGCAGTACTTC.

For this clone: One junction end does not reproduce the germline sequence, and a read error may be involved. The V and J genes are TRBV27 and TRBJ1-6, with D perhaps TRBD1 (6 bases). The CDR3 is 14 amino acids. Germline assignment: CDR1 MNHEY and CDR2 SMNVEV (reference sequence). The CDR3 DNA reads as TGTGCCAGCGGGAAGGACAGAAGCTATTCGCCCCTCCACTTT. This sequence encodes CASGKDRSYSPLHF.

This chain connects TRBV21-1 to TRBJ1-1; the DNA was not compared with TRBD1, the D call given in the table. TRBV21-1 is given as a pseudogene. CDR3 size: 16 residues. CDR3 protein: CASSPRRIQVNTEAFF. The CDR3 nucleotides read TGTGCCAGCAGCCCGCGACGGATTCAGGTGAACACTGAAGCTTTCTTT.

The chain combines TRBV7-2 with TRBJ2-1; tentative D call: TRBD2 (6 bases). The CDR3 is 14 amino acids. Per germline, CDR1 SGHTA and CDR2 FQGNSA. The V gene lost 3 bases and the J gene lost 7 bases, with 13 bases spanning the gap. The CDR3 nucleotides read TGTGCCAGCAGCTTTGGCCTAGCGAGGAATGAGCAGTTCTTC. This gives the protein CASSFGLARNEQFF.

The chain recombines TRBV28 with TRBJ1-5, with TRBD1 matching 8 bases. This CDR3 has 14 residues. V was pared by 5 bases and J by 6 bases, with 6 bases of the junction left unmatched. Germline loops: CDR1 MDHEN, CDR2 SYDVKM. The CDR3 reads CASSRGRGLQPQHF. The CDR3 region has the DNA TGTGCCAGCAGTCGGGGCAGGGGGCTTCAGCCCCAGCATTTT.

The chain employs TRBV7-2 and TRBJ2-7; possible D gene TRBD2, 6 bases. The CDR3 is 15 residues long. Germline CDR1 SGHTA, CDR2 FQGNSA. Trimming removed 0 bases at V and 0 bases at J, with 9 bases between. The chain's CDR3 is CASSLASGLSYEQYF. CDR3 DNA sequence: TGTGCCAGCAGCTTAGCTAGCGGACTCTCCTACGAGCAGTACTTC.

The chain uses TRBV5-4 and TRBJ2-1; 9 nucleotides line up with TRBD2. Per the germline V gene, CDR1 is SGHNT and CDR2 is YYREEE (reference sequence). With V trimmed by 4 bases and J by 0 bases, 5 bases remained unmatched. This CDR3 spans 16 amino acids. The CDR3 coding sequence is TGTGCCAGCAGCCCCAGCGGGGGGAGCTCCTACAATGAGCAGTTCTTC. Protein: CASSPSGGSSYNEQFF.

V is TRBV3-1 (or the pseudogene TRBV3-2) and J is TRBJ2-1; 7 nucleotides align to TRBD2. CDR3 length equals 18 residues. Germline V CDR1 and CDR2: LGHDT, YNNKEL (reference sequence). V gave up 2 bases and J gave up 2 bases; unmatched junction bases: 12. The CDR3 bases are TGTGCCAGCAGCCAAAGTGGGGTTCCTAGCGGAACCTACAATGAGCAGTTCTTC. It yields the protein CASSQSGVPSGTYNEQFF.

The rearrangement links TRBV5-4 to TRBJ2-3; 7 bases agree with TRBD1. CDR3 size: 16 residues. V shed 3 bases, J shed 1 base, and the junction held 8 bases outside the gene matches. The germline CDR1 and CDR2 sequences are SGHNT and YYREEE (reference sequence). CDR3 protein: CASSSNRGGGTDTQYF. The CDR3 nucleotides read TGTGCCAGCAGCTCCAACAGGGGTGGGGGCACAGATACGCAGTATTTT. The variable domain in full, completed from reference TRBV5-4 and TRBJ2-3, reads ETGVTQSPTHLIKTRGQQVTLRCSSQSGHNTVSWYQQALGQGPQFIFQYYREEENGRGNFPPRFSGLQFPNYSSELNVNALELDDSALYLCASSSNRGGGTDTQYFGPGTRLTVL.

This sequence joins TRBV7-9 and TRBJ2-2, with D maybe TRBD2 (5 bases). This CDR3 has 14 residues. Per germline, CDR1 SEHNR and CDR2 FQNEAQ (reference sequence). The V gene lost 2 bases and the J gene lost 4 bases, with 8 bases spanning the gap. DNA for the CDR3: TGTGCCAGCAGCTTACTTGGGAGCACCGGGGAGCTGTTTTTT. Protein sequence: CASSLLGSTGELFF.

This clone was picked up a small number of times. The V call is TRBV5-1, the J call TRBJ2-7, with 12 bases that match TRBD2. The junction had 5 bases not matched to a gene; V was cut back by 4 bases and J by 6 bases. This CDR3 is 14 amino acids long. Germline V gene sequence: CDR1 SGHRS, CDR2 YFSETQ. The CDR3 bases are TGCGCCAGCAGCATGACTAGCGGGAGTCTCGAGCAGTACTTC. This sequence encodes CASSMTSGSLEQYF.

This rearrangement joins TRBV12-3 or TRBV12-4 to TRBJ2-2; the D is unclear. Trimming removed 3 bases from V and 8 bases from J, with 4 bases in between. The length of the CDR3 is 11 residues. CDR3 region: CASSLSGELFF. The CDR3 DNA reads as TGTGCCAGCAGTTTGTCGGGGGAGCTGTTTTTT.

Here the CDR3 DNA reads TGTGCCAGTCGGCGGGAGGGCCCCCATACGCAGTATTTT. Translating it yields CASRREGPHTQYF. The chain combines TRBV19 with TRBJ2-3, with TRBD2 identical over 9 bases. V shed 8 bases, J shed 7 bases, and the junction held 7 bases outside the gene matches. Looked up from germline, CDR1 is LNHDA and CDR2 is SQIVND (reference sequence). The CDR3 has 13 amino acids.

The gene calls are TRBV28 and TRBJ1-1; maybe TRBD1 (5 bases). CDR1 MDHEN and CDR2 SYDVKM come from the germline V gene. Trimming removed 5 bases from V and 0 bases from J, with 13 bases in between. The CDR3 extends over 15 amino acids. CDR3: CASSPPDTVNTEAFF. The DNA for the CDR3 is TGTGCCAGCAGTCCCCCGGACACCGTGAACACTGAAGCTTTCTTT. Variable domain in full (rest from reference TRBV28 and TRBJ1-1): DVKVTQSSRYLVKRTGEKVFLECVQDMDHENMFWYRQDPGLGLRLIYFSYDVKMKEKGDIPEGYSVSREKKERFSLILESASTNQTSMYLCASSPPDTVNTEAFFGQGTRLTVV.

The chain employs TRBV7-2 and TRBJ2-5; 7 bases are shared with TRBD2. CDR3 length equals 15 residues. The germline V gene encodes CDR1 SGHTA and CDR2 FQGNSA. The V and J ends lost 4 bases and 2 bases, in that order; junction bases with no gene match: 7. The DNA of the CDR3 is TGTGCCAGCAGCTACCGGGAGGCGGGGCAAGAGACCCAGTACTTC. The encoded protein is CASSYREAGQETQYF. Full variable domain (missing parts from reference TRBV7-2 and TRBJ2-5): GAGVSQSPSNKVTEKGKDVELRCDPISGHTALYWYRQSLGQGLEFLIYFQGNSAPDKSGLPSDRFSAERTGGSVSTLTIQRTQQEDSAVYLCASSYREAGQETQYFGPGTRLLVL.

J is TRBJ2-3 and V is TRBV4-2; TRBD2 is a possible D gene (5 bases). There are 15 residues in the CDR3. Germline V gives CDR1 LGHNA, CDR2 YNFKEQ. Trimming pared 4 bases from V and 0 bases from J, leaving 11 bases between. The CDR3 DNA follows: TGTGCCAGCAGCCCCGGGGAGTCGAGCACAGATACGCAGTATTTT. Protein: CASSPGESSTDTQYF.

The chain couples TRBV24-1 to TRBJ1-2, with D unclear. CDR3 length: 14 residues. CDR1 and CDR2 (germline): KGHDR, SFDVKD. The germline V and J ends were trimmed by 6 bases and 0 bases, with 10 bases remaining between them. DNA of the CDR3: TGTGCCACCAGTAGCCGTGGAGCTAACTATGGCTACACCTTC. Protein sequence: CATSSRGANYGYTF.

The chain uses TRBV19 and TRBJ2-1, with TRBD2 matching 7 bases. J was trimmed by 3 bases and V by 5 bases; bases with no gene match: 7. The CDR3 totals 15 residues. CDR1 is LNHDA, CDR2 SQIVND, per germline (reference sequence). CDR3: CASSPPGEGYNEQFF. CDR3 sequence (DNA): TGTGCCAGTAGTCCGCCGGGGGAGGGCTACAATGAGCAGTTCTTC.

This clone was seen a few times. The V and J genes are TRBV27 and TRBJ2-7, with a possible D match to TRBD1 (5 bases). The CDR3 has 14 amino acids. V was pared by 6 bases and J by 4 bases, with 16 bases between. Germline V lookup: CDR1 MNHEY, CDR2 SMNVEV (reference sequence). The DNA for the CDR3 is TGTGCCAGCAGAAAGGCCAGGGCTGAGTACGAGCAGTACTTC. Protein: CASRKARAEYEQYF.

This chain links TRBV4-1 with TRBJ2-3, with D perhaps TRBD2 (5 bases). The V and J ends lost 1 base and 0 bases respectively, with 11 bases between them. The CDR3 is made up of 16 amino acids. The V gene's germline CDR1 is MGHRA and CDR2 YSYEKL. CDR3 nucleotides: TGCGCCAGCAGCCAAGGGACGGGGTCTAGCACAGATACGCAGTATTTT. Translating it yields CASSQGTGSSTDTQYF.